These 32 T cell receptor beta chains share one sample of origin, sequenced in a study of OX40 agonist ivuxolimab in advanced cancers. The data were produced by immunoSEQ multiplex PCR, yet TCRdb's version contains in-frame clones alone and is incomplete. The sample lists 70,000 to 85,000 clones, roughly 82% occurring once. The sample was CD4+ or CD8+ T cells sorted from blood, taken in a trial of the OX40 agonist ivuxolimab. These TCRs come from an adult with an advanced solid tumor such as melanoma, head and neck, liver or kidney cancer.

V gene TRBV20-1 combines with J gene TRBJ2-1; D is ambiguous. The ends were cut back, 4 bases at V and 7 bases at J, with 5 bases in the middle. This CDR3 has 10 amino acids. CDR1 DFQATT and CDR2 SNEGSKA come from the germline V gene (reference sequence). This CDR3 reads CSAKGNEQFF. DNA for the CDR3: TGCAGTGCTAAGGGTAATGAGCAGTTCTTC.

V gene TRBV2 combines with J gene TRBJ1-5, with D hard to call. There are 13 residues in the CDR3. V was clipped by 6 bases and J by 4 bases, with 10 bases between them. Germline V CDR1 and CDR2: SNHLY, FYNNEI. The CDR3 region is CASRPAQNQPQHF. CDR3 sequence (DNA): TGTGCCAGCAGGCCCGCGCAAAATCAGCCCCAGCATTTT.

This chain connects TRBV29-1 to TRBJ2-1; D is unresolved. Trimming cost V 4 bases and J 0 bases, with 10 bases left between them. The germline gives CDR1 SQVTM, CDR2 ANQGSEA. The CDR3 covers 14 residues. The CDR3: CSVVGYSSYNEQFF. The CDR3 DNA is TGCAGCGTTGTAGGGTATAGCTCCTACAATGAGCAGTTCTTC.

The V call is TRBV5-4, the J call TRBJ1-6; 9 positions agree with TRBD1. Germline CDR1 is SGHNT and CDR2 is YYREEE (reference sequence). The CDR3 covers 15 residues. The ends lost 4 bases at V and 9 bases at J; junction bases unmatched: 8. CDR3 bases: TGTGCCAGCAGCCCGGGGGGACAGGGAGGTTCACCCCTCCACTTT. Its translation is CASSPGGQGGSPLHF.

The V call is TRBV6-5, the J call TRBJ1-2; D possibly corresponds to TRBD1 (5 bases). In germline, CDR1 is MNHEY, CDR2 SVGAGI. This CDR3 has 14 amino acids. V was cut by 6 bases and J by 2 bases, with 13 bases left in between. The CDR3 nucleotides are TGTGCCAGCAGCGAGGCGGGGGGAAACTATGGCTACACCTTC. This gives the protein CASSEAGGNYGYTF.

The rearrangement links TRBV5-1 to TRBJ2-5; the match to TRBD2 covers 7 bases. Germline values: CDR1 SGHRS, CDR2 YFSETQ. CDR3 length equals 16 residues. J gave up 2 bases and V 4 bases, and 11 bases lay outside the gene matches. In DNA, the CDR3 is TGCGCCAGCAGCCCGTCCGGGGGGACCAGTCAAGAGACCCAGTACTTC. As protein: CASSPSGGTSQETQYF. Using reference TRBV5-1 and TRBJ2-5 for the parts outside the CDR3, the full variable domain is KAGVTQTPRYLIKTRGQQVTLSCSPISGHRSVSWYQQTPGQGLQFLFEYFSETQRNKGNFPGRFSGRQFSNSRSEMNVSTLELGDSALYLCASSPSGGTSQETQYFGPGTRLLVL.

The chain has TRBV27 and TRBJ1-1; the D is unclear. Germline V gene data show CDR1 as MNHEY and CDR2 as SMNVEV (reference sequence). Trimming removed 6 bases at V and 4 bases at J, with 12 bases between. The CDR3 runs to 13 residues. The CDR3 here is CASRKASGTEAFF. In nucleotides, the CDR3 is TGTGCCAGCAGGAAGGCTAGTGGCACTGAAGCTTTCTTT.

This clone occurred once. V is TRBV4-3 and J is TRBJ2-3; D perhaps matches TRBD2 (5 bases). The CDR3 is 16 amino acids. Per the germline V gene, CDR1 is LGHNA and CDR2 is YSLEER. Deletions cut 2 bases from V and 3 bases from J, with 15 bases between. The CDR3 spells CASSQLEGTGTDTQYF. Written as DNA, the CDR3 is TGCGCCAGCAGCCAATTAGAGGGTACGGGGACAGATACGCAGTATTTT.

The rearrangement joins TRBV19 to TRBJ2-1; D ambiguous. CDR3 length equals 15 residues. Trimming took off 3 bases at V and 0 bases at J, with 9 bases between the two ends. Germline CDR1 LNHDA, CDR2 SQIVND (reference sequence). CDR3 nucleotide sequence: TGTGCCAGTAGTATCAGGTCGAGCTCCTACAATGAGCAGTTCTTC. It encodes CASSIRSSSYNEQFF.

This chain uses TRBV6-5 with TRBJ2-2; perhaps TRBD2 as D (6 bases). Germline CDR1 reads MNHEY; CDR2 reads SVGAGI. Between the trimmed V and J ends, which lost 5 bases and 6 bases, there was a span of 16 bases. The CDR3 runs 15 residues. Here the CDR3 reads CASSTPGALSGELFF. In DNA, the CDR3 is TGTGCCAGCAGTACCCCGGGAGCTCTATCCGGGGAGCTGTTTTTT.

The chain uses TRBV5-3 and TRBJ1-6, with D unresolved. TRBV5-3 falls under the ORF class, with uncertain function. Trimming shortened V by 2 bases and J by 15 bases, and 12 bases separated the two germline ends. CDR3 length: 12 amino acids. The CDR3 protein is CARSFFDIRLHF. The CDR3 DNA follows: TGTGCCAGAAGCTTCTTCGACATTCGCCTCCACTTT.

The genes are TRBV18 and TRBJ1-1; 7 nucleotides line up with TRBD1. V was clipped by 2 bases and J by 6 bases; unmatched bases: 9. Germline loops: CDR1 KGHSH, CDR2 LQKENI. There are 15 residues in the CDR3. The DNA for the CDR3 is TGTGCCAGCTCACCAAGACAGGGTCTGGTGGCTGAAGCTTTCTTT. Translated: CASSPRQGLVAEAFF.

The chain recombines TRBV7-9 with TRBJ1-6; unclear D gene. The CDR3 spans 14 residues. With 6 bases removed from V and 0 bases from J, the gap between germline ends came to 6 bases. Germline V lookup: CDR1 SEHNR, CDR2 FQNEAQ (reference sequence). This CDR3 is CASSVSSYNSPLHF. CDR3 nucleotide sequence: TGTGCCAGCAGTGTAAGCTCCTATAATTCACCCCTCCACTTT.

The rearrangement joins TRBV7-8 to TRBJ2-2, with D uncertain. From germline, CDR1 is SGHVS and CDR2 FQNEAQ. The V end lost 2 bases, the J end lost 7 bases, and 11 bases lay between the germline ends. This CDR3 is built from 14 residues. The CDR3 is CASSLMGIGGELFF. CDR3 sequence (DNA): TGTGCCAGCAGCTTAATGGGCATTGGCGGGGAGCTGTTTTTT.

The rearrangement joins TRBV7-2 to TRBJ1-3; D uncertain. The germline V and J ends were trimmed by 5 bases and 3 bases, with 17 bases remaining between them. This CDR3 is 16 amino acids long. In germline, CDR1 is SGHTA, CDR2 FQGNSA. As DNA, the CDR3 is TGTGCCAGCAGCCTTAGTCCGGGAATATTTGGAAACACCATATATTTT. Its translation: CASSLSPGIFGNTIYF.

By share, this clone ranks as medium-sized (0.01 to 0.1%). CDR3 sequence reads: CASSQVPGARGNQPQHF. CDR3 sequence (DNA): TGCGCCAGCAGCCAAGTCCCCGGGGCAAGGGGCAATCAGCCCCAGCATTTT. This chain joins TRBV4-1 and TRBJ1-5, with D possibly being TRBD1 (5 bases). CDR1 is MGHRA and CDR2 is YSYEKL in the germline V gene. This CDR3 spans 17 amino acids. Trimming took 1 base from V and 2 from J, leaving 15 bases between them.

The chain recombines TRBV18 with TRBJ2-1; a possible D gene is TRBD1 (6 bases). CDR1 is KGHSH, CDR2 LQKENI, per germline. V was clipped by 6 bases and J by 0 bases, with 12 bases between them. The CDR3 spans 15 residues. As DNA, the CDR3 is TGTGCCAGCTCTAGGGACACCTACTCCTACAATGAGCAGTTCTTC. Translation: CASSRDTYSYNEQFF.

This chain joins TRBV6-5 and TRBJ1-5, with D possibly matching TRBD1 (6 bases). The germline V gene has CDR1 MNHEY and CDR2 SVGAGI. This CDR3 contains 14 residues. V gave up 7 bases and J gave up 0 bases, with 10 bases separating them. The CDR3 reads CASIVGHSNQPQHF. The CDR3 DNA reads as TGTGCCAGCATCGTGGGACATAGCAATCAGCCCCAGCATTTT.

The sample holds one count of this clone. The rearrangement links TRBV6-9 to TRBJ2-1; 10 positions match TRBD2. In germline, CDR1 is MNHGY, CDR2 SVAAGI. This CDR3 is 15 amino acids long. Unmatched junction bases numbered 9, after V lost 6 bases and J lost 7 bases. CDR3 DNA: TGTGCCAGCAGACTACTAGCGGGGAGTCTTAATGAGCAGTTCTTC. Amino acid sequence: CASRLLAGSLNEQFF.

The chain joins TRBV5-1 to TRBJ2-7; TRBD1 is a possible D gene (6 bases). This CDR3 is built from 17 residues. CDR1 SGHRS and CDR2 YFSETQ come from the germline V gene. V was cut by 0 bases and J by 0 bases, with 16 bases left in between. This chain's CDR3 is CASSLDPTGPISYEQYF. CDR3 bases: TGCGCCAGCAGCTTGGACCCCACAGGGCCCATCTCCTACGAGCAGTACTTC.

This chain connects TRBV5-6 to TRBJ1-2; TRBD1 matches at 8 bases. The CDR3 length is 14 residues. V lost 3 bases, J lost 2 bases, and 3 bases stayed unmatched. Germline V gives CDR1 SGHDT, CDR2 YYEEEE. The CDR3 region is CASSSGQANYGYTF. Written as DNA, the CDR3 is TGTGCCAGCAGCTCGGGACAGGCGAACTATGGCTACACCTTC. The full variable domain, rest sourced from reference TRBV5-6 and TRBJ1-2, is DAGVTQSPTHLIKTRGQQVTLRCSPKSGHDTVSWYQQALGQGPQFIFQYYEEEERQRGNFPDRFSGHQFPNYSSELNVNALLLGDSALYLCASSSGQANYGYTFGSGTRLTVV.

The J gene is TRBJ2-2, the V gene TRBV29-1, with D unclear. CDR1 SQVTM and CDR2 ANQGSEA come from the germline V gene. V lost 4 bases and J lost 3, with 3 bases in between. The CDR3 sequence is 11 residues long. CDR3 residues: CSVGDTGELFF. The DNA of the CDR3 is TGCAGCGTTGGAGACACCGGGGAGCTGTTTTTT.

This rearrangement joins TRBV29-1 to TRBJ2-3; 7 nucleotides align to TRBD2. CDR1 SQVTM and CDR2 ANQGSEA come from the germline V gene. Trimming took 7 bases from V and 6 from J; bases not matched to a gene: 10. The length of the CDR3 is 13 residues. The CDR3 sequence: CSARGGWSDTQYF. CDR3 nucleotides: TGCAGCGCGCGGGGAGGGTGGTCCGATACGCAGTATTTT.

This chain joins TRBV29-1 and TRBJ2-5, with TRBD1 matching 8 bases. The CDR3 is made up of 15 amino acids. The germline CDR1 and CDR2 sequences are SQVTM and ANQGSEA. V was pared by 3 bases and J by 4 bases, with 10 bases of the junction left unmatched. CDR3 bases: TGCAGCGTTGAGGAGGACAGGGATAGGAGAGAGACCCAGTACTTC. The encoded protein is CSVEEDRDRRETQYF.

This chain links TRBV9 with TRBJ2-7, with 8 bases aligning to TRBD2. CDR3 length: 15 amino acids. Unmatched junction bases numbered 8, after V lost 2 bases and J lost 4 bases. Looked up from germline, CDR1 is SGDLS and CDR2 is YYNGEE. For the CDR3, the DNA is TGTGCCAGCAGCGTGGATGGCGGGGGGATATACGAGCAGTACTTC. Its translation is CASSVDGGGIYEQYF.

The chain is built from TRBV18 and TRBJ2-5; D is perhaps TRBD1 (6 bases). The CDR3 loop spans 14 amino acids. V shed 4 bases and J shed 5 bases, with 14 bases lying between them. CDR1 and CDR2 (germline): KGHSH, LQKENI. CDR3 DNA: TGTGCCAGCTCACTCCGAGCAGGGGTTGAGACCCAGTACTTC. It is translated as CASSLRAGVETQYF.

This clone came up a few times. The chain joins TRBV5-1 to TRBJ2-5, with 11 nucleotides matching TRBD2. The length of the CDR3 is 16 residues. Trimming at V came to 4 bases and at J to 0 bases, leaving 5 bases not matched to a gene. Germline assignment: CDR1 SGHRS and CDR2 YFSETQ. DNA of the CDR3: TGCGCCAGCAGCATATCTAGCGGGGGGTACCAAGAGACCCAGTACTTC. Amino acid sequence: CASSISSGGYQETQYF. The complete variable domain, with remaining parts taken from reference TRBV5-1 and TRBJ2-5, reads KAGVTQTPRYLIKTRGQQVTLSCSPISGHRSVSWYQQTPGQGLQFLFEYFSETQRNKGNFPGRFSGRQFSNSRSEMNVSTLELGDSALYLCASSISSGGYQETQYFGPGTRLLVL.

V is TRBV18 and J is TRBJ2-7; tentatively, D is TRBD2 (5 bases). The germline gives CDR1 KGHSH, CDR2 LQKENI. Trimming cost V 2 bases and J 6 bases, with 14 bases left between them. CDR3 length: 14 residues. The CDR3 here is CASSPYGEFGEQYF. The CDR3 DNA sequence: TGTGCCAGCTCACCATACGGGGAATTCGGCGAGCAGTACTTC. Full variable domain (outside the CDR3, taken from reference TRBV18 and TRBJ2-7): NAGVMQNPRHLVRRRGQEARLRCSPMKGHSHVYWYRQLPEEGLKFMVYLQKENIIDESGMPKERFSAEFPKEGPSILRIQQVVRGDSAAYFCASSPYGEFGEQYFGPGTRLTVT.

The V and J genes are TRBV4-3 and TRBJ1-5; D not resolved. The ends were cut back, 0 bases at V and 7 bases at J, with 7 bases in the middle. CDR1 is LGHNA and CDR2 is YSLEER in the germline V gene. This CDR3 is built from 13 residues. The CDR3 sequence is CASSQDQRQPQHF. The CDR3 nucleotides are TGCGCCAGCAGCCAAGATCAGCGGCAGCCCCAGCATTTT.

This rearrangement joins TRBV10-3 to TRBJ1-5; D not resolved. The germline V and J ends were trimmed by 3 bases and 4 bases, with 10 bases remaining between them. The CDR3 covers 14 residues. Germline lookup yields CDR1 ENHRY and CDR2 SYGVKD. Written as DNA, the CDR3 is TGTGCCATCAGTGATACTCAGCGAAATCAGCCCCAGCATTTT. Translated, it gives CAISDTQRNQPQHF.

This clone was found once. This chain connects TRBV28 to TRBJ1-5; D not certain. V was shortened by 2 bases and J by 6 bases, with 14 bases between the two germline ends. In germline, CDR1 is MDHEN, CDR2 SYDVKM. The CDR3 has 15 amino acids. CDR3 sequence (DNA): TGTGCCAGCAGTTTAATTGAGGGCTGGAGTCAGCCCCAGCATTTT. It yields the protein CASSLIEGWSQPQHF.

This chain links TRBV14 with TRBJ2-1; D uncertain. V lost 5 bases and J lost 12, with 17 bases in between. Germline V CDR1 and CDR2: SGHDN, FVKESK. This CDR3 spans 13 amino acids. The CDR3 here is CASSSLGPPGQFF. The DNA for the CDR3 is TGTGCCAGCAGCTCCCTAGGGCCCCCTGGGCAGTTCTTC. The full variable domain, rest sourced from reference TRBV14 and TRBJ2-1, is EAGVTQFPSHSVIEKGQTVTLRCDPISGHDNLYWYRRVMGKEIKFLLHFVKESKQDESGMPNNRFLAERTGGTYSTLKVQPAELEDSGVYFCASSSLGPPGQFFGPGTRLTVL.